The sequence of this T cell receptor (beta chain) was determined in a study of T cell repertoires in cytomegalovirus infection. Study-level information: Public TCR beta signatures provided an indication of both CMV infection and a matching HLA type. General observations from the study: CMV-specific TCR beta clonotypes restricted by HLA-C dominated the ex vivo response.

The count of this clonotype is one. No antigen is known for it. Just one base apart from a much larger clone, this may be a read error. TCRdb ran MiXCR on the reads and lists one entry per CDR3 protein. The sample lists around 490,000 distinct CDR3 sequences, about 26% occurring once. The receptor's source is a human donor in good health (CMV status not recorded). Some clones in this sample may be carry-over from other donors' samples. Sequencing used PBMCs.

This chain's CDR3 is CASSLRQGTGETQYF. As DNA, the CDR3 is TGTGCCAGCAGCCTACGACAGGGGACAGGAGAGACCCAGTACTTC. The chain joins TRBV7-8 to TRBJ2-5, with TRBD1 identical over 8 bases. The junction had 9 bases not matched to a gene; V was cut back by 5 bases and J by 4 bases. Germline V gene sequence: CDR1 SGHVS, CDR2 FQNEAQ. This CDR3 spans 15 amino acids.